Described below is a single TCR beta chain sequence and its context. The antigen is unknown. Libraries were prepared by immunoSEQ multiplex PCR; TCRdb keeps only in-frame clonotypes and omits some of them. This table holds tens of thousands of clones, roughly 73% found once. The sample comes from a study of vaccination effects on CD4 cells after COVID-19. Whole-study results and caveats: The study got few convalescent patients and did not collect any early post-infection timepoints. Healthy vaccine recipients' vaccine-induced clones were almost all SARS-CoV-2 mono-reactive.

The V end lost 1 base, the J end lost 3 bases, and 16 bases lay between the germline ends. Germline V CDR1 and CDR2: MGHRA, YSYEKL. This CDR3 spans 17 amino acids. Pools of viral peptides were used by the ViraFEST assay to expand antigen-specific CD4+ T cells ahead of sequencing. Upon completion of 10 days in culture, CD4+ T cells were isolated. Each well held 2 million to 2.5 million PBMC cultured with around 9.2 ug/ml peptides and about 10 IU/ml IL-2. This sequence joins TRBV4-1 and TRBJ1-3; tentatively, D is TRBD1 (6 bases). The sample in question was CD4+ T cells from PBMCs cultured with HCoV-229E spike peptides, obtained before COVID-19 vaccination. This TCR came from a human donor who received a COVID-19 vaccine. CDR3 in amino acids: CASSQGRQGNYGNTIYF. The CDR3 nucleotides read TGCGCCAGCAGCCAAGGGCGGCAGGGGAATTATGGAAACACCATATATTTT.